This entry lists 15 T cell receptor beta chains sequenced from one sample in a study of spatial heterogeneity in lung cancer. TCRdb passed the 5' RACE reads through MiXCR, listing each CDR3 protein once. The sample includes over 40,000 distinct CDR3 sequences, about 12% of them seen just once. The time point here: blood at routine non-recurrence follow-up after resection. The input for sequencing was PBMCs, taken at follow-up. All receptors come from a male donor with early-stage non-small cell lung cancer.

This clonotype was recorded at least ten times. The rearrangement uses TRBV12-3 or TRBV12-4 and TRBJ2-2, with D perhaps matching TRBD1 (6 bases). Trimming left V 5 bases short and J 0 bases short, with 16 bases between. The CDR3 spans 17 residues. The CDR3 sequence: CASSPPDHRANTGELFF. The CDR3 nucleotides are TGTGCCAGCAGTCCCCCAGATCACAGGGCGAACACCGGGGAGCTGTTTTTT.

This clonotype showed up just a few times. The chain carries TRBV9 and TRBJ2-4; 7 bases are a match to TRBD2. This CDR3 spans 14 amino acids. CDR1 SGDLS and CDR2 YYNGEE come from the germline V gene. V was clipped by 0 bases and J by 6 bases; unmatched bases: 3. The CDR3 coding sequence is TGTGCCAGCAGCGTAGGAGCGGGACTAAACATTCAGTACTTC. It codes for CASSVGAGLNIQYF. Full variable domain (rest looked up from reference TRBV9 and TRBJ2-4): DSGVTQTPKHLITATGQRVTLRCSPRSGDLSVYWYQQSLDQGLQFLIQYYNGEERAKGNILERFSAQQFPDLHSELNLSSLELGDSALYFCASSVGAGLNIQYFGAGTRLSVL.

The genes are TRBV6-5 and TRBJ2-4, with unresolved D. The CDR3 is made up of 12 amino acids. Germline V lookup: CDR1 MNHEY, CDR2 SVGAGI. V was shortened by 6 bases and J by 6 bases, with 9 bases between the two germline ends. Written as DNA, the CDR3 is TGTGCCAGCAGCCGGGCACTAAACATTCAGTACTTC. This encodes CASSRALNIQYF.

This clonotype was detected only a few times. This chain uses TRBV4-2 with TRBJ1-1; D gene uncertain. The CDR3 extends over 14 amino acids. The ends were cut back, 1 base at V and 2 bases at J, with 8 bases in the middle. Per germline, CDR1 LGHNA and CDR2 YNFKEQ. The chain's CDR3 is CASSQVSPNTEAFF. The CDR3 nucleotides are TGTGCCAGCAGCCAAGTATCCCCTAACACTGAAGCTTTCTTT.

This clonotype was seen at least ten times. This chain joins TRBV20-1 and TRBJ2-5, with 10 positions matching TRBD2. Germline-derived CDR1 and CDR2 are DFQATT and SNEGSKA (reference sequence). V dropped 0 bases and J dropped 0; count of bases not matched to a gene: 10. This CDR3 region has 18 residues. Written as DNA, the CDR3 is TGCAGTGCTAGAGATGCCAGCGGGGGGGCTGGATACCAAGAGACCCAGTACTTC. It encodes CSARDASGGAGYQETQYF.

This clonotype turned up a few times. The CDR3 region has the DNA TGTGCCAGCAGCAATAGCGGCTACAATGAGCAGTTCTTC. It yields the protein CASSNSGYNEQFF. This sequence joins TRBV11-3 and TRBJ2-1; D possibly corresponds to TRBD2 (6 bases). Germline loops: CDR1 SGHNT, CDR2 YENEEA. Trimming stripped 5 bases from V and 3 bases from J, with 8 bases between. This CDR3 has 13 residues.

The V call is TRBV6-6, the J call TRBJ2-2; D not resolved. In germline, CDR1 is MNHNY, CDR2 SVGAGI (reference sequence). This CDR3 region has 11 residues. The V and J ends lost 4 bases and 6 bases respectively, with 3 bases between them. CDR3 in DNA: TGTGCCAGCAGTTCTTCCGGGGAGCTGTTTTTT. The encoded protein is CASSSSGELFF.

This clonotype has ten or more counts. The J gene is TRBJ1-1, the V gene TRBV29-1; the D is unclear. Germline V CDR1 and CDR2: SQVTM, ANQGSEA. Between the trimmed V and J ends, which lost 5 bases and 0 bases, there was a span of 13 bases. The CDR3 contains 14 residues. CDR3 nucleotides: TGCAGCGTTAGACGGGGAGCTTTGAACACTGAAGCTTTCTTT. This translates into CSVRRGALNTEAFF. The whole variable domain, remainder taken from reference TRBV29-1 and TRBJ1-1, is SAVISQKPSRDICQRGTSLTIQCQVDSQVTMMFWYRQQPGQSLTLIATANQGSEATYESGFVIDKFPISRPNLTFSTLTVSNMSPEDSSIYLCSVRRGALNTEAFFGQGTRLTVV.

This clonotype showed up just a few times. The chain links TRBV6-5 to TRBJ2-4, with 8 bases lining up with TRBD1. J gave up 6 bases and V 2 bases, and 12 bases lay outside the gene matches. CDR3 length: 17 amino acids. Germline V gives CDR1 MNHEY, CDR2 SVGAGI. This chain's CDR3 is CASSYKRPGGERNIQYF. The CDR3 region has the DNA TGTGCCAGCAGTTACAAAAGGCCAGGGGGCGAGAGAAACATTCAGTACTTC.

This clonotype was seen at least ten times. The CDR3 sequence: CASSVGSGRANNEQFF. For the CDR3, the DNA is TGTGCCAGCAGCGTGGGGAGCGGGAGGGCCAACAATGAGCAGTTCTTC. The rearrangement links TRBV9 to TRBJ2-1, with 10 nucleotides matching TRBD2. There are 16 residues in the CDR3. J lost 5 bases, V lost 2 bases, and 7 bases had no gene match. Germline V gene data show CDR1 as SGDLS and CDR2 as YYNGEE.

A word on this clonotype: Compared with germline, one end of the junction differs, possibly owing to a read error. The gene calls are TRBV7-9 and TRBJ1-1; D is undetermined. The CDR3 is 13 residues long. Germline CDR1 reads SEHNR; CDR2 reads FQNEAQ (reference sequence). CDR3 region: CASSLAQSTEAFF. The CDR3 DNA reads TGTGCCAGCAGCCTAGCACAATCTACTGAAGCTTTCTTT.

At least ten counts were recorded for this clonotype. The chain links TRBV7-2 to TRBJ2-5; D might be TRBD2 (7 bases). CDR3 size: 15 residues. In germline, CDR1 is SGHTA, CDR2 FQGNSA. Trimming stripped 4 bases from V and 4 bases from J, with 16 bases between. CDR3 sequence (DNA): TGTGCCAGCAGCTACGCCGGGGGGCGGGGAGAGACCCAGTACTTC. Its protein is CASSYAGGRGETQYF.

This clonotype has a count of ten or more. The CDR3 is CASSFSQITEAFF. CDR3 nucleotide sequence: TGTGCCAGCAGCTTTTCCCAGATCACTGAAGCTTTCTTT. The chain combines TRBV5-6 with TRBJ1-1; D is unresolved. Per germline, CDR1 SGHDT and CDR2 YYEEEE. The CDR3 runs 13 residues. Trimming left V 2 bases short and J 4 bases short, with 9 bases between. The entire variable domain, with the rest obtained from reference TRBV5-6 and TRBJ1-1, is as follows: DAGVTQSPTHLIKTRGQQVTLRCSPKSGHDTVSWYQQALGQGPQFIFQYYEEEERQRGNFPDRFSGHQFPNYSSELNVNALLLGDSALYLCASSFSQITEAFFGQGTRLTVV.

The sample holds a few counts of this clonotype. The CDR3 protein is CASSFRQETQYF. The CDR3 bases are TGTGCCAGCAGCTTCCGCCAAGAGACCCAGTACTTC. V is TRBV7-9 and J is TRBJ2-5; unclear D gene. The CDR3 extends over 12 amino acids. Looked up from germline, CDR1 is SEHNR and CDR2 is FQNEAQ (reference sequence). The ends were cut back, 3 bases at V and 1 base at J, with 3 bases in the middle.

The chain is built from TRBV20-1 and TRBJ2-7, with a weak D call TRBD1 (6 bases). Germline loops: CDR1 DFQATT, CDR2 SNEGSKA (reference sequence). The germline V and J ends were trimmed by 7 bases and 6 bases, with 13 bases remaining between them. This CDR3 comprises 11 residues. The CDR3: CSGRQAIEQYF. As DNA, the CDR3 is TGCAGTGGAAGACAGGCAATCGAGCAGTACTTC.